This is a list of T cell receptor beta chains from one sample in a study of shared clonotypes between healthy human individuals. Assay used: immunoSEQ multiplex PCR; TCRdb lists only in-frame clones, some missing. The table records hundreds of thousands of clones, around 67% of them present only once. The sequencing sample was made of memory CD4+ T cells sorted from blood. Receptors were obtained from a woman younger than 45 in good health. Both conserved end residues are part of each CDR3. A D gene is named only where the DNA matches it firmly. Clone size is stated in some rows and not others, as once, few, many or a class when expanded.

DNA: TGTGCCAGCAGTCTAGCGGGAGGATCGTACGAGCAGTACTTC; CDR3: CASSLAGGSYEQYF; V: TRBV11-2; J: TRBJ2-7; D: TRBD2; length: 14; size: -
DNA: TGCGCCAGCAGCCCCGGGACTAGCGGACACCCGATGGGTTACGAGCAGTACTTC; CDR3: CASSPGTSGHPMGYEQYF; V: TRBV5-1; J: TRBJ2-7; D: TRBD2; length: 18; size: -
DNA: TGTGCCAGCAGTATCCTCCGGGCGAACACCGGGGAGCTGTTTTTT; CDR3: CASSILRANTGELFF; V: TRBV28; J: TRBJ2-2; D: -; length: 15; size: -
DNA: TGTGCCAGCAGCCGGGTTTACAGCATGAACACTGAAGCTTTCTTT; CDR3: CASSRVYSMNTEAFF; V: TRBV14; J: TRBJ1-1; D: -; length: 15; size: -
DNA: TGTGCCAGCAGTTTCGTAATAGATGGCTACACCTTC; CDR3: CASSFVIDGYTF; V: TRBV7-6; J: TRBJ1-2; D: -; length: 12; size: -
DNA: TGTGCCAGCAGCTTCAGCAGGGGAACCTACGAGCAGTACTTC; CDR3: CASSFSRGTYEQYF; V: TRBV7-2; J: TRBJ2-7; D: -; length: 14; size: -
DNA: TGTGCCAGCAGTCGGGGTGGGACCCAGTACTTC; CDR3: CASSRGGTQYF; V: TRBV27; J: TRBJ2-5; D: -; length: 11; size: -
DNA: TGTGCCAGCAGAGACCCGGGGAGGGCCAAAGAGACCCAGTACTTC; CDR3: CASRDPGRAKETQYF; V: TRBV7-3; J: TRBJ2-5; D: TRBD2; length: 15; size: -
DNA: TGTGCCAGCAGTGAGTCGCTCGCGAACACTGAAGCTTTCTTT; CDR3: CASSESLANTEAFF; V: TRBV6-1; J: TRBJ1-1; D: -; length: 14; size: -
DNA: TGTGCCGTGGCGCAGCGGGAGAAGAATGAGCAGTTCTTC; CDR3: CAVAQREKNEQFF; V: TRBV19; J: TRBJ2-1; D: TRBD2; length: 13; size: -
DNA: TGCGCCAGCAGCCAAGATCTTGGCAGGGGAACCTACGAGCAGTACTTC; CDR3: CASSQDLGRGTYEQYF; V: TRBV4-1; J: TRBJ2-7; D: -; length: 16; size: -
DNA: TGCGCCAGCAGCTTAGGGACAGGAAAAGAGACCCAGTACTTC; CDR3: CASSLGTGKETQYF; V: TRBV5-1; J: TRBJ2-5; D: TRBD1; length: 14; size: -
DNA: TGTGCCAGCAATACAGCGGGAGCGAGGTACGAGCAGTACTTC; CDR3: CASNTAGARYEQYF; V: TRBV7-2; J: TRBJ2-7; D: TRBD2; length: 14; size: many
DNA: TGTGCCAGCAGCTCCTTAGCGGGAAGCACAGATACGCAGTATTTT; CDR3: CASSSLAGSTDTQYF; V: TRBV11-2; J: TRBJ2-3; D: TRBD2; length: 15; size: -
DNA: TGTGCCAGCAGCCAGGGGGCGATTAGGCTAAGCCACGAGCAGTACTTC; CDR3: CASSQGAIRLSHEQYF; V: TRBV7-9; J: TRBJ2-7; D: TRBD1; length: 16; size: -
DNA: TGTGCCAGCACCCCGCCGGGGACGGCTAACTATGGCTACACCTTC; CDR3: CASTPPGTANYGYTF; V: TRBV28; J: TRBJ1-2; D: -; length: 15; size: -
DNA: TGTGCCAGCAGCAAGACAGGGGGGGCCTATGGCTACACCTTC; CDR3: CASSKTGGAYGYTF; V: TRBV27; J: TRBJ1-2; D: TRBD1; length: 14; size: -
DNA: TGTGCCAGCAGCATCTTAGCGGGAGTGGAGAATGAGCAGTTCTTC; CDR3: CASSILAGVENEQFF; V: TRBV7-2; J: TRBJ2-1; D: TRBD2; length: 15; size: -
DNA: TGTGCCAGCAGATACGGGAGGGAAACTGAAGCTTTCTTT; CDR3: CASRYGRETEAFF; V: TRBV7-9; J: TRBJ1-1; D: -; length: 13; size: -
DNA: TGTGCCACCACCCCTGGGACTACAGGCAATGAGCAGTTCTTC; CDR3: CATTPGTTGNEQFF; V: TRBV28; J: TRBJ2-1; D: TRBD2; length: 14; size: -
DNA: TGCGCCAGCAGCTCCGCTACGGGACTGATGTACTACGAGCAGTACTTC; CDR3: CASSSATGLMYYEQYF; V: TRBV4-1; J: TRBJ2-7; D: -; length: 16; size: once
DNA: TGTGCCAGCAGCTCCGGACTAGCTTACGAGCAGTACTTC; CDR3: CASSSGLAYEQYF; V: TRBV7-7; J: TRBJ2-7; D: TRBD2; length: 13; size: -
DNA: TGTGCCAGTAGTATAGTAGGCAGGGGGTTATCGAACACCGGGGAGCTGTTTTTT; CDR3: CASSIVGRGLSNTGELFF; V: TRBV19; J: TRBJ2-2; D: TRBD1; length: 18; size: few
DNA: TGTGCCAGCAGCCCGGCGGGGTATAGCAATCAGCCCCAGCATTTT; CDR3: CASSPAGYSNQPQHF; V: TRBV7-6; J: TRBJ1-5; D: -; length: 15; size: -
DNA: TGTGCCAGCAGCTTGGAAGGGGGACTAGTCGGGCAGTTCTTC; CDR3: CASSLEGGLVGQFF; V: TRBV5-4; J: TRBJ2-1; D: TRBD2; length: 14; size: -
DNA: TGTGCCAGCAGCCAAGATAGGACAGGGGCCTATGGCTACACCTTC; CDR3: CASSQDRTGAYGYTF; V: TRBV4-2; J: TRBJ1-2; D: TRBD1; length: 15; size: many
DNA: TGTGCCAGCAGGCAACCACGGGACAGGGGGTTCGGGGCCAACGTCCTGACTTTC; CDR3: CASRQPRDRGFGANVLTF; V: TRBV28; J: TRBJ2-6; D: TRBD1; length: 18; size: -
DNA: TGTGCCAGCAGCTTAAATTCCTACGAGCAGTACTTC; CDR3: CASSLNSYEQYF; V: TRBV7-8; J: TRBJ2-7; D: -; length: 12; size: -
DNA: TGTGCCAGCTCACTAGGGACGGGCTACGAGCAGTACTTC; CDR3: CASSLGTGYEQYF; V: TRBV18; J: TRBJ2-7; D: -; length: 13; size: -
DNA: TGCGCCAGCAGCTTGGGGAGGGAATTAGCGGGAAATCGAATCAATGAGCAGTTCTTC; CDR3: CASSLGRELAGNRINEQFF; V: TRBV5-1; J: TRBJ2-1; D: TRBD2; length: 19; size: many
DNA: TGTGCCAGCAGTCGCAACTACGAGCAGTACTTC; CDR3: CASSRNYEQYF; V: TRBV28; J: TRBJ2-7; D: -; length: 11; size: -
DNA: TGTGCCAGCAGTCCCGGGACAGGGGGCGGCGGCGAGCAGTACTTC; CDR3: CASSPGTGGGGEQYF; V: TRBV2; J: TRBJ2-7; D: TRBD1; length: 15; size: -
DNA: TGCGCCAGCAGCTTGGATACGGGATCCTACAATGAGCAGTTCTTC; CDR3: CASSLDTGSYNEQFF; V: TRBV5-1; J: TRBJ2-1; D: -; length: 15; size: -
DNA: TGTGCCAGTAGTCTGAGCGGGAGCACAGATACGCAGTATTTT; CDR3: CASSLSGSTDTQYF; V: TRBV19; J: TRBJ2-3; D: -; length: 14; size: -
DNA: TGTGCCAGCTCACCGGGACTAGTCGAGAAGGGGGAGCTGTTTTTT; CDR3: CASSPGLVEKGELFF; V: TRBV18; J: TRBJ2-2; D: TRBD2; length: 15; size: -
DNA: TGTGCCAGCAGCGTAGGACTAGCGGGAGAGACCCAGTACTTC; CDR3: CASSVGLAGETQYF; V: TRBV9; J: TRBJ2-5; D: TRBD2; length: 14; size: -
DNA: TGTGCCAGCAGCCCCTCAGGGACCCCGAGCTATGGCTACACCTTC; CDR3: CASSPSGTPSYGYTF; V: TRBV7-2; J: TRBJ1-2; D: -; length: 15; size: -
DNA: TGTGCCAGTAGTATAGGTATAGGGGGGAACACTGAAGCTTTCTTT; CDR3: CASSIGIGGNTEAFF; V: TRBV19; J: TRBJ1-1; D: -; length: 15; size: -
DNA: TGTGCCACCAGCAGAAGACAGGATCTTCGGAATGAGCAGTTCTTC; CDR3: CATSRRQDLRNEQFF; V: TRBV15; J: TRBJ2-1; D: -; length: 15; size: -
DNA: TGTGCCAGCAGTGAACCAGGGTTTAACACCGGGGAGCTGTTTTTT; CDR3: CASSEPGFNTGELFF; V: TRBV2; J: TRBJ2-2; D: -; length: 15; size: -
DNA: TGTGCCAGCAGTGTTGGGACAGCCGGAAACACCATATATTTT; CDR3: CASSVGTAGNTIYF; V: TRBV6-1; J: TRBJ1-3; D: TRBD1; length: 14; size: -
DNA: TGTGCCAGCAGCCTATACAGGTTCGGGCAGTACTTC; CDR3: CASSLYRFGQYF; V: TRBV28; J: TRBJ2-7; D: -; length: 12; size: -
DNA: TGTGCCAGCAGGGAGGGGACGGGACTAGCTTTCAATGAGCAGTTCTTC; CDR3: CASREGTGLAFNEQFF; V: TRBV7-2; J: TRBJ2-1; D: TRBD2; length: 16; size: -
DNA: TGTGCCAGCTCACCAGACACCGGGACAGGTCGTTTTGGAGATACGCAGTATTTT; CDR3: CASSPDTGTGRFGDTQYF; V: TRBV18; J: TRBJ2-3; D: TRBD1; length: 18; size: once